These 21 T cell receptor beta chains originate from one sample sequenced in a study of T cells in Graves' hyperthyroidism and ophthalmopathy (dated by TCRdb to the late 2010s). Library prep was done by multiplex PCR. Instrument used: Illumina HiSeq 2000. The TCR beta CDR3 regions were amplified from the RNA transcripts. For the first round of RT-PCR on the TCR CDR3, the HTBI primer set was used together with the Qiagen OneStep RT-PCR kit. In TCRdb, the public reads were trimmed at Q25 with fastp and aligned with MiXCR, with productive beta chains retained. When rows share a CDR3 protein, they turn into one entry using the most common DNA and genes. This sample has 550,000 to 800,000 distinct CDR3 sequences in its table, and around 16% of those were observed once. The top ten hold 15% to 19% of the sample. The sequencing input was blood. All receptors come from a man aged 50 or older with Graves' hyperthyroidism.

This clonotype was counted a few times. A much larger clone sits a single nucleotide away, making a read error possible. The chain has TRBV28 and TRBJ2-1, with 9 bases aligning to TRBD1. The CDR3 covers 17 residues. CDR1 MDHEN and CDR2 SYDVKM come from the germline V gene. The CDR3 sequence is CASNTEGGDRDRNEQLF. The CDR3 DNA is TGTGCCAGCAACACCGAGGGGGGGGACAGGGATAGGAATGAGCAGCTCTTC. The variable domain in full, with the rest retrieved from reference TRBV28 and TRBJ2-1, is DVKVTQSSRYLVKRTGEKVFLECVQDMDHENMFWYRQDPGLGLRLIYFSYDVKMKEKGDIPEGYSVSREKKERFSLILESASTNQTSMYLCASNTEGGDRDRNEQLFGPGTRLTVL.

This clonotype was seen ten or more times. The rearrangement uses TRBV28 and TRBJ1-1; 7 positions agree with TRBD1. Trimming took 6 bases from V and 2 from J; bases not matched to a gene: 6. Germline-derived CDR1 and CDR2 are MDHEN and SYDVKM. This CDR3 region has 14 residues. CDR3 protein: CASRPQGENTEAFF. The CDR3, as DNA: TGTGCCAGCAGACCTCAGGGGGAAAACACTGAAGCTTTCTTT.

The chain carries TRBV6-1 and TRBJ2-1; no clear D. CDR3 length equals 15 residues. V gave up 6 bases and J gave up 3 bases, with 15 bases separating them. Looked up from germline, CDR1 is MNHNS and CDR2 is SASEGT. The CDR3 is CASSVIGLNYNEQFF. As DNA, the CDR3 is TGTGCCAGCAGCGTAATCGGATTAAACTACAATGAGCAGTTCTTC.

This chain uses TRBV18 with TRBJ1-3, with TRBD1 as a possible D gene (6 bases). The CDR3 totals 16 residues. The V gene lost 0 bases and the J gene lost 2 bases, with 11 bases spanning the gap. The germline V gene has CDR1 KGHSH and CDR2 LQKENI. The CDR3 region has the DNA TGTGCCAGCTCACCACCGGGGCAGGGGACTGGAAACACCATATATTTT. This sequence encodes CASSPPGQGTGNTIYF.

This clonotype was counted at least ten times. The chain is built from TRBV24-1 and TRBJ2-5; D is perhaps TRBD1 (5 bases). Trimming removed 3 bases from V and 4 bases from J, with 17 bases in between. The CDR3 has 16 amino acids. From germline, CDR1 is KGHDR and CDR2 SFDVKD. Here the CDR3 DNA reads TGTGCCACCAGTGATGTGCAGGGCGCCCAAGGAGAGACCCAGTACTTC. Its translation: CATSDVQGAQGETQYF.

The chain uses TRBV5-6 and TRBJ2-7; D gene unclear. This CDR3 is 16 amino acids long. The ends were cut back, 2 bases at V and 3 bases at J, with 18 bases in the middle. Germline V gene data show CDR1 as SGHDT and CDR2 as YYEEEE. CDR3 protein: CASSFTGPLSFYEQYF. DNA of the CDR3: TGTGCCAGCAGCTTCACCGGGCCCCTAAGTTTCTACGAGCAGTACTTC.

The rearrangement links TRBV7-9 to TRBJ2-7; TRBD2 might be the D (6 bases). Trimming left V 6 bases short and J 2 bases short, with 17 bases between. Germline values: CDR1 SEHNR, CDR2 FQNEAQ (reference sequence). The CDR3 is made up of 15 amino acids. CDR3 coding DNA: TGTGCCAGCAGGCGCGCCCCCACGGGGGCCTACGAGCAGTACTTC. It encodes CASRRAPTGAYEQYF.

This clonotype was recorded many times. The CDR3 is CASSLNGQGAIHYGYTF. Here the CDR3 DNA reads TGCGCCAGCAGCTTGAACGGACAGGGAGCCATCCATTATGGCTACACCTTC. The V gene is TRBV5-1, the J gene TRBJ1-2; 8 bases agree with TRBD1. CDR3 length equals 17 residues. J lost 5 bases, V lost 1 base, and 13 bases had no gene match. Germline V CDR1 and CDR2: SGHRS, YFSETQ.

A few counts support this clonotype. V gene TRBV19 combines with J gene TRBJ2-3, with a tentative D call TRBD2 (6 bases). The length of the CDR3 is 15 residues. V was trimmed by 3 bases and J by 0 bases, leaving 10 bases between them. Germline V gene lookup returns CDR1 LNHDA and CDR2 SQIVND (reference sequence). CDR3 residues: CASSMIAVSTDTQYF. CDR3 nucleotide sequence: TGTGCCAGTAGTATGATAGCGGTGAGCACAGATACGCAGTATTTT.

This clonotype has just a few counts. The V gene is TRBV29-1, the J gene TRBJ2-1, with TRBD2 identical over 12 bases. CDR3 length: 13 residues. J lost 7 bases, V lost 7 bases, and 5 bases had no gene match. Germline CDR1 reads SQVTM; CDR2 reads ANQGSEA. The CDR3: CSAATSGSNEQFF. Written as DNA, the CDR3 is TGCAGCGCCGCGACTAGCGGGAGTAATGAGCAGTTCTTC.

The chain combines TRBV9 with TRBJ1-1; D not resolved. Trimming removed 0 bases from V and 4 bases from J, with 10 bases in between. CDR1 is SGDLS and CDR2 is YYNGEE in the germline V gene. The CDR3 loop spans 14 amino acids. CDR3 region: CASSVGGGLTEAFF. The CDR3 DNA follows: TGTGCCAGCAGCGTAGGGGGAGGGCTCACTGAAGCTTTCTTT.

This clonotype occurred a few times. CDR3 protein: CASSLAHPAPDTQYF. The CDR3 region has the DNA TGTGCCAGCAGCTTAGCGCACCCCGCCCCAGATACGCAGTATTTT. This chain links TRBV7-9 with TRBJ2-3, with D uncertain. The ends were cut back, 0 bases at V and 4 bases at J, with 11 bases in the middle. Germline V gene sequence: CDR1 SEHNR, CDR2 FQNEAQ (reference sequence). This CDR3 spans 15 amino acids.

This clonotype was recorded a few times. A much larger clone lies a single base off, so this may be a read error. V usage is TRBV27 and J usage is TRBJ2-5; D call uncertain. Germline V gives CDR1 MNHEY, CDR2 SMNVEV (reference sequence). The V and J ends lost 8 bases and 3 bases respectively, with 10 bases between them. The CDR3 sequence is 12 residues long. The CDR3 is CASDSRKETQYF. CDR3 nucleotide sequence: TGTGCCAGCGACTCGCGGAAAGAGACCCAGTACTTC.

The rearrangement uses TRBV3-1 and TRBJ1-6; D is possibly TRBD1 (6 bases). Germline V gene lookup returns CDR1 LGHDT and CDR2 YNNKEL (reference sequence). V gave up 3 bases and J gave up 7 bases, with 16 bases separating them. CDR3 length: 16 residues. In DNA, the CDR3 is TGTGCCAGCAGCCATCGGGGGGGGGGCAGGAATTCACCCCTCCACTTT. Translated: CASSHRGGGRNSPLHF. Complete variable domain (other parts from reference TRBV3-1 and TRBJ1-6): DTAVSQTPKYLVTQMGNDKSIKCEQNLGHDTMYWYKQDSKKFLKIMFSYNNKELIINETVPNRFSPKSPDKAHLNLHINSLELGDSAVYFCASSHRGGGRNSPLHFGNGTRLTVT.

This clonotype was picked up many times. A junction boundary mismatches the germline segment, possibly from a read error. The rearrangement uses TRBV7-2 and TRBJ1-1, with D maybe TRBD1 (5 bases). CDR3 length: 13 residues. The germline V gene encodes CDR1 SGHTA and CDR2 FQGNSA. The CDR3 sequence: CASSLVGRPEAFF. As DNA, the CDR3 is TGTGCCAGCAGCTTAGTGGGGCGACCTGAAGCCTTCTTT.

This clonotype was seen ten or more times. The rearrangement links TRBV2 to TRBJ2-7; TRBD2 matches at 8 bases. The J segment lost 2 bases and the V segment lost 8 bases, leaving 2 bases of the junction unmatched. The CDR3 loop spans 12 amino acids. Germline assignment: CDR1 SNHLY and CDR2 FYNNEI. The CDR3: CASALAAYEQYF. CDR3 DNA sequence: TGTGCCAGCGCACTAGCGGCCTACGAGCAGTACTTC.

This clonotype occurred many times. The chain couples TRBV28 to TRBJ2-5; TRBD1 is a possible D gene (5 bases). V lost 3 bases and J 5 bases, leaving 13 bases between the germline ends. The CDR3 runs 14 residues. Looked up from germline, CDR1 is MDHEN and CDR2 is SYDVKM. The CDR3 nucleotides are TGTGCCAGCAGTTTGGGCAGGGCCTGGGAGACCCAGTACTTC. Protein: CASSLGRAWETQYF.

The table lists this clonotype with many counts. The chain employs TRBV13 and TRBJ2-5; the D is unclear. There are 15 residues in the CDR3. In germline, CDR1 is PRHDT, CDR2 FYEKMQ (reference sequence). The ends were cut back, 0 bases at V and 1 base at J, with 9 bases in the middle. The DNA for the CDR3 is TGTGCCAGCAGCTTAGGCCTCCAGGCCCAAGAGACCCAGTACTTC. Residues: CASSLGLQAQETQYF.

This clonotype has at least ten counts. This rearrangement joins TRBV30 to TRBJ1-5; no reliable D call. Trimming stripped 0 bases from V and 4 bases from J, with 7 bases between. The CDR3 spans 13 residues. In germline, CDR1 is GTSNPN, CDR2 SVGIG (reference sequence). CDR3: CAWSVRGNQPQHF. CDR3 DNA: TGTGCCTGGAGTGTACGAGGGAATCAGCCCCAGCATTTT.

This clonotype came up many times. The chain has TRBV30 and TRBJ2-2, with a tentative D call TRBD1 (6 bases). The CDR3 covers 14 residues. Germline V CDR1 and CDR2: GTSNPN, SVGIG (reference sequence). The V end lost 0 bases, the J end lost 5 bases, and 10 bases lay between the germline ends. In DNA, the CDR3 is TGTGCCTGGAGTGTACGGCAGGGGACCGGGGAGCTGTTTTTT. Protein product: CAWSVRQGTGELFF.

The CDR3 coding sequence is TGTGCCAGCAGCCCCTTAGGGCCTCTCTCTGGGGCCAACGTCCTGACTTTC. Its translation: CASSPLGPLSGANVLTF. The J gene is TRBJ2-6, the V gene TRBV12-3 or TRBV12-4; D is ambiguous. Trimming pared 6 bases from V and 0 bases from J, leaving 15 bases between. This CDR3 is built from 17 residues.